The clone carrying this T cell receptor (beta chain) was observed a handful of times. Sample time point: blood at routine non-recurrence follow-up after resection. Whole RNA came from tumor, nontumor lung or frozen PBMC and was sequenced without being sorted. The sample comes from a study of spatial heterogeneity in lung cancer. Looking at the study overall: Follow-up PBMC samples were sequenced when available, at a median of approximately 24 months after resection.

TCRdb processed the 5' RACE reads anew with MiXCR; each CDR3 protein has one entry. The sample holds fewer than 55,000 distinct CDR3 sequences, around 6.7% seen once. Germline assignment: CDR1 SGHNT and CDR2 YYREEE (reference sequence). There are 16 residues in the CDR3. Trimming shortened V by 1 base and J by 4 bases, and 15 bases separated the two germline ends. The chain uses TRBV5-4 and TRBJ2-1; maybe TRBD2 (6 bases). This TCR was sampled from a female donor with early-stage non-small cell lung cancer. This specimen consisted of PBMCs, obtained at follow-up. In DNA form, the CDR3 reads TGTGCCAGCAGCTTGACGGGGCCTAGCGAGTACAATGAGCAGTTCTTC. This encodes CASSLTGPSEYNEQFF.